This entry describes one T cell receptor beta chain. Antigen unknown. The sample's time point: blood 4 weeks post-SBRT, at nephrectomy. Indicated treatment: 15 Gy SBRT to primary tumor, nephrectomy 4 weeks later. Radiation-treated patients gave blood at baseline, week 2 and week 4. The patient's renal cell carcinoma had clear cell pathology. The data derive from a study of radiation and T cells in renal cell carcinoma. Points from the study as a whole: Top tumor clonotypes rose in blood 2 weeks post-radiation, then contracted.

The CDR3 is 16 amino acids. The junction had 8 bases not matched to a gene; V was cut back by 6 bases and J by 5 bases. Germline lookup yields CDR1 SNHLY and CDR2 FYNNEI. Assay: immunoSEQ multiplex PCR; the TCRdb copy retains only in-frame clones and omits some. The sample lists 140,000 to 150,000 clones, 75% to 90% occurring once. The sequences come from blood, collected from a patient whose treatment included radiotherapy and nephrectomy. The chain uses TRBV2 and TRBJ2-3, with 13 bases aligning to TRBD2. The receptor was derived from a woman between 45 and 60 years old with renal cell carcinoma. The CDR3 DNA follows: TGTGCCAGCAGGCCCACTAGCGGGGGGGCCAAAGATACGCAGTATTTT. This codes for CASRPTSGGAKDTQYF.